This T cell receptor (beta chain) was captured in a study of beta chain features in type 1 diabetes. The CDR3 runs 11 residues. Trimming removed 2 bases from V and 7 bases from J, with 9 bases in between. Germline values: CDR1 DFQATT, CDR2 SNEGSKA (reference sequence). Investigators reverse transcribed all isolated RNA, so they sequenced expressed TCRB transcripts. Sequencing was performed with immunoSEQ multiplex PCR; in TCRdb, only in-frame clones are kept and a portion is missing. The sample contains 970,000 or so clones, 17% of which appear only once. It was via CD45RO/CCR7/CD25/CD127/CD95/CD27 that CD4+ naive, central memory, regulatory and stem cell-like memory cells were sorted.

The V and J genes are TRBV20-1 and TRBJ2-7; no clear D. Sequenced: naive CD4+ T cells from blood. This TCR derives from a young woman in good health. CDR3: CSARMELEQYF. The CDR3 region has the DNA TGCAGTGCTAGAATGGAGTTGGAGCAGTACTTC.